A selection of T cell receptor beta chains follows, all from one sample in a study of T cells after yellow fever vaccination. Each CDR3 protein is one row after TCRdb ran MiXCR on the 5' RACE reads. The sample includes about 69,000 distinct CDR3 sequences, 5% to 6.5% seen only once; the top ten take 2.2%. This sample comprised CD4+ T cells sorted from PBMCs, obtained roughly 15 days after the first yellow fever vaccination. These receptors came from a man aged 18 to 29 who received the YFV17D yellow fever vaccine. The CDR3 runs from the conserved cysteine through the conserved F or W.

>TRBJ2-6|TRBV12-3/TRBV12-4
CASKRRGGVSDSGANVLTF
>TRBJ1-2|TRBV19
CASSIDRRGIGYTF
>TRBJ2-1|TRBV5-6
CASSPTGDEQFF
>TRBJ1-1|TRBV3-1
CASSRNKHRVGNTEAFF
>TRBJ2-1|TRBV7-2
CASSGRHNEQFF
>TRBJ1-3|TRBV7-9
CASEAGSGNTIYF
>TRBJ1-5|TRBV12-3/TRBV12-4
CASSFQQGDQHF
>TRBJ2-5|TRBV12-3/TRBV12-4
CASSSGTGGTETQYF
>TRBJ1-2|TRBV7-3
CASSLVAGIDHGYTF
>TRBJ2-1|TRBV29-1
CSVVGPTRGAGEQFF
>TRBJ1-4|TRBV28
CASSLSATNEKLFF
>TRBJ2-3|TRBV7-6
CASRSSPGLAGGDDTQYF
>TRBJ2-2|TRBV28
CATTGRPEELFF
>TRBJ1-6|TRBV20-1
CSASLRQGDSPLHF
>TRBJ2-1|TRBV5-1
CASSLDRGIDEQFF
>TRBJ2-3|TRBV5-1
CASSLDTHTDTQYF
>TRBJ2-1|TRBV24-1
CATSLSGAVYNEQFF
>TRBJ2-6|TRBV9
CASRGESSGANVLTF
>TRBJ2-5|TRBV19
CASSGRKETQYF
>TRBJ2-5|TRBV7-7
CASSLGGGGQETQYF
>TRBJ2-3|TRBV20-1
CSARKSSTDTQYF